This T cell receptor beta chain was sequenced in a study of shared clonotypes between healthy human individuals. The overall study: Per-donor plates numbered three CD4 naive, three CD4 memory, two CD8 naive and one CD8 memory.

CD8 cells classed as naive were CD45RO-negative and positively selected for CCR7, excluding terminally differentiated effector memory CD45RA+ cells. The CDR3 spans 13 residues. CDR1 SGHAT and CDR2 FQNNGV come from the germline V gene. Trimming took off 3 bases at V and 2 bases at J, with 8 bases between the two ends. This clone was recorded only once. Its specificity is not known. General observations from the study: The study generally estimated greater richness for naive than memory subsets.

Each cell subset's genomic DNA was divided evenly among several immunoSEQ plates. Each sorted subset replicate got 200 ng genomic DNA, approximately 27,000 genomes. The data were produced by immunoSEQ multiplex PCR, yet TCRdb's version contains in-frame clones alone and is incomplete. The repertoire holds about 2 million clones, with roughly 94% as singletons. The V call is TRBV11-2, the J call TRBJ2-7; TRBD1 might be the D (5 bases). The sample comprised naive CD8+ T cells sorted from blood. This clonotype was sampled from a man younger than 35 in good health. CDR3 nucleotides: TGTGCCAGCAGCTTCAGGGCGGCCTACGAGCAGTACTTC. As protein: CASSFRAAYEQYF.